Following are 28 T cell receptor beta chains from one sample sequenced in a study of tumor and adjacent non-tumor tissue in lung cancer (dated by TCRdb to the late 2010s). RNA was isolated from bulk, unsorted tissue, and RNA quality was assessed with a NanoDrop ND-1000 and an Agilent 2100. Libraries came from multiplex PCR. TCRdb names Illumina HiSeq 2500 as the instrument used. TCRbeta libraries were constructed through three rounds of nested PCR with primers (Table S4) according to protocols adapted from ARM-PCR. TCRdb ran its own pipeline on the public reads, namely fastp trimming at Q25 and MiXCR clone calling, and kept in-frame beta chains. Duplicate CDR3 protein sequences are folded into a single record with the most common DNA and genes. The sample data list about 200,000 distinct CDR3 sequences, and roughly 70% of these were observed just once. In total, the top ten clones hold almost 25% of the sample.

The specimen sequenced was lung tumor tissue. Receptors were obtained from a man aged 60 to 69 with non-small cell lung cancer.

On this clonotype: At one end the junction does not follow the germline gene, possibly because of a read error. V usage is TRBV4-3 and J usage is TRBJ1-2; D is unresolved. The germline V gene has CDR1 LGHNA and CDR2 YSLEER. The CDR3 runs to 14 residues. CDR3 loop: CASRQYNDNYGYTF. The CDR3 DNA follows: TGCGCCAGCCGCCAATATAACGATAACTATGGCTACACCTTC.

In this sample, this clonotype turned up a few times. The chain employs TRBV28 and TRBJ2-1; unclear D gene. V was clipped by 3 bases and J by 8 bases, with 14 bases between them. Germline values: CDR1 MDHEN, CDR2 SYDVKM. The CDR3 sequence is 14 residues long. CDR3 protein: CASSFQPRTDEQFF. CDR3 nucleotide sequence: TGTGCCAGCAGTTTCCAGCCCAGGACCGATGAGCAGTTCTTC.

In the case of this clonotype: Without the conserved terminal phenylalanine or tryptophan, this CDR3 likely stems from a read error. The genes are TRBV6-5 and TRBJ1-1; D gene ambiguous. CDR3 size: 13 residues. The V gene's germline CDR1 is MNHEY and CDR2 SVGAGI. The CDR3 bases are TGTGCCAACAGTAGTATTAGTTCTCGGGAAGCTTTCTAT. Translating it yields CANSSISSREAFY.

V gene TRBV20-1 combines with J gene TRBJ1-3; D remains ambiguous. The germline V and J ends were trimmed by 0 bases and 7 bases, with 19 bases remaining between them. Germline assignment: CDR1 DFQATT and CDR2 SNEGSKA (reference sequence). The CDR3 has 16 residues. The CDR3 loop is CSARDQRNASENTIYF. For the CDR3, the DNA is TGCAGTGCTAGAGATCAGAGGAATGCCTCTGAGAACACCATATATTTT.

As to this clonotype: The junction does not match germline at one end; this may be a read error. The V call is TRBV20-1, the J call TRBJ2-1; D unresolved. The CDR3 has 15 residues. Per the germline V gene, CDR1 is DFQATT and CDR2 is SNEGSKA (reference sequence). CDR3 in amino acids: CSAPHVSSASNEQFF. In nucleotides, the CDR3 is TGCAGTGCTCCCCACGTCTCCAGTGCTTCCAATGAGCAATTCTTC.

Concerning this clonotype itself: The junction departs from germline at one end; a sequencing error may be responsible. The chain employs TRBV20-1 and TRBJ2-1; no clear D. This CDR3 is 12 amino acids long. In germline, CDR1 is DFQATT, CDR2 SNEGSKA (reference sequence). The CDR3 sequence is CSAPKGPNGQLF. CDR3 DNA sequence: TGCAGTGCTCCGAAGGGCCCCAATGGGCAGTTATTC.

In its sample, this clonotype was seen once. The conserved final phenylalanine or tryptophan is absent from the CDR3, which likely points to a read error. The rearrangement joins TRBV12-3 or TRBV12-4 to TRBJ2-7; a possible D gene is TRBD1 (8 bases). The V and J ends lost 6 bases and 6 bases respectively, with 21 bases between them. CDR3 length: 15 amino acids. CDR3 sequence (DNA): TGTGCCAGCAGACCTTACAGGGGGGGAGACGCCGAGCAGTACCTC. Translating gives CASRPYRGGDAEQYL.

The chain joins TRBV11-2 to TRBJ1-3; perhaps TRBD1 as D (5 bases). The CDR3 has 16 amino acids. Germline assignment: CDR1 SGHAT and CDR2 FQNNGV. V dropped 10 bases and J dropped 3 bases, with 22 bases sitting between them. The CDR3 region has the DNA TGTGCCATCACCCTAGAGGGGTACCTCTATGGAAACACCATATATTTT. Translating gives CAITLEGYLYGNTIYF.

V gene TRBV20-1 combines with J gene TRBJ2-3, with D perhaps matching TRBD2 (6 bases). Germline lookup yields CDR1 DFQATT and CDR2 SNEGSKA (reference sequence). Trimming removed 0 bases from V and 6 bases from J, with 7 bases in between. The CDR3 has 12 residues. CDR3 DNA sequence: TGCAGTGCTAGAGAGGAGGGGGATACGCAGTATTTT. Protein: CSAREEGDTQYF.

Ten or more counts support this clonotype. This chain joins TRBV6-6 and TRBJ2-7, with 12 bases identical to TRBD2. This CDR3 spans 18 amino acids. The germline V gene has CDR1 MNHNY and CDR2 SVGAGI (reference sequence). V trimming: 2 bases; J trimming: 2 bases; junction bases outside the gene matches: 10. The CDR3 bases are TGTGCCAGCAGTTACCTAGCGGGAGGGAGGAGTAGCACCTACGAGCAGTACTTC. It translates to CASSYLAGGRSSTYEQYF.

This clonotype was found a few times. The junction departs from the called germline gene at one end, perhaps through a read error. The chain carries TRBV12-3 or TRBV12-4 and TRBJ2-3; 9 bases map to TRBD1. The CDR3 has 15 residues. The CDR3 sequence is CGSSHTGTGTYTQYF. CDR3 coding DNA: TGTGGCAGCAGTCATACCGGGACAGGGACGTATACGCAGTATTTT.

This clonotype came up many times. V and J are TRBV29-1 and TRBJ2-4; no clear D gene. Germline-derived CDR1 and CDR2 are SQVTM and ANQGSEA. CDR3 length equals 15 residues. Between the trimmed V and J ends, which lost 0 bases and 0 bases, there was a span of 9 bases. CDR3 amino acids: CSVEEVGRAKNIQYF. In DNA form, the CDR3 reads TGCAGCGTTGAAGAGGTGGGCAGAGCCAAAAACATTCAGTACTTC.

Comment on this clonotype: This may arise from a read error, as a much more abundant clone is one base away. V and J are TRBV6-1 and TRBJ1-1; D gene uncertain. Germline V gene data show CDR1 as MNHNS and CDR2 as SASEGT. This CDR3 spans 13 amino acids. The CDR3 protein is CTSSGQENTEAFF. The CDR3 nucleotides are TGTACCAGCAGTGGGCAGGAGAACACTGAAGCTTTCTTT.

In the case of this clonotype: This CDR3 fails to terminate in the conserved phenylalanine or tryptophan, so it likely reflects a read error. The CDR3 region has the DNA TGTGCCAGAATGCGTCAGGGTGGCTACGAACAGTACATC. Translation: CARMRQGGYEQYI. The chain couples TRBV11-1 to TRBJ2-7; possible D gene TRBD1, 5 bases. The CDR3 is 13 amino acids. The germline V gene has CDR1 SGHAT and CDR2 FQDESV (reference sequence).

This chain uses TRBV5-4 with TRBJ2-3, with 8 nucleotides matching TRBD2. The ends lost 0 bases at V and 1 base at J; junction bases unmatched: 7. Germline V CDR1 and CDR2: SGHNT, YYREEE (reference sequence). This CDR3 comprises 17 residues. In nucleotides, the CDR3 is TGTGCCAGCAGCTTGGTGTCGGGACTAGTTCGCACAGATACGCAGTATTTT. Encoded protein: CASSLVSGLVRTDTQYF.

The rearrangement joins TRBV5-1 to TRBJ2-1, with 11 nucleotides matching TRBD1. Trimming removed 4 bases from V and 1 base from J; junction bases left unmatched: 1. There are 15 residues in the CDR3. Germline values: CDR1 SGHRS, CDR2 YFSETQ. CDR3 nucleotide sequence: TGCGCCAGCAGCAGGGACAGGGGGTCCTACAATGAGCAGTTCTTC. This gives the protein CASSRDRGSYNEQFF. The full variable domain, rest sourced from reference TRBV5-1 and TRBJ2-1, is KAGVTQTPRYLIKTRGQQVTLSCSPISGHRSVSWYQQTPGQGLQFLFEYFSETQRNKGNFPGRFSGRQFSNSRSEMNVSTLELGDSALYLCASSRDRGSYNEQFFGPGTRLTVL.

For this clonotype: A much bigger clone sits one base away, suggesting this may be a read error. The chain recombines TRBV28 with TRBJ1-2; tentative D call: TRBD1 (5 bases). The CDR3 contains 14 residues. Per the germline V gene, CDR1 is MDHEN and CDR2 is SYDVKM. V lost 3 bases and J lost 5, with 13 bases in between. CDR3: CASSFPEGWYGYTF. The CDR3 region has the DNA TGTGCCAGCAGTTTCCCGGAGGGGTGGTATGGCTACACCTTC.

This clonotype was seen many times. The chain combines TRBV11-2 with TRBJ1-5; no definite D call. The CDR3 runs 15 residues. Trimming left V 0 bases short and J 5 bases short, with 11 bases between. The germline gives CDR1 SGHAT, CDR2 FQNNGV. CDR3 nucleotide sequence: TGTGCCAGCAGCTTAGAGAATAGCGGCTATCAGCCCCAGCATTTT. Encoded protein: CASSLENSGYQPQHF.

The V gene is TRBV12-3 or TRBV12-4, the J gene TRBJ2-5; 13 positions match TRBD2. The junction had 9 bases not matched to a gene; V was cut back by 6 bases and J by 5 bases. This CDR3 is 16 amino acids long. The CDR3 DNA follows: TGTGCCAGCAGCCGGACTAGCGGGGGATCCCAGGAGACCCAGTACTTC. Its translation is CASSRTSGGSQETQYF.

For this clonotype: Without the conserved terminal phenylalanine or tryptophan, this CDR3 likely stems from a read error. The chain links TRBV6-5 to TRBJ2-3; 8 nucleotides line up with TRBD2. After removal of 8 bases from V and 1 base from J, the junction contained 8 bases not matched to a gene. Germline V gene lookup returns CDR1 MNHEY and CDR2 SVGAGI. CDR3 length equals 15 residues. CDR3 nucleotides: TGTGCCAGCTTCCCCGGGGGGGCGGGCACAGATACGCAGTATTAT. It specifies CASFPGGAGTDTQYY.

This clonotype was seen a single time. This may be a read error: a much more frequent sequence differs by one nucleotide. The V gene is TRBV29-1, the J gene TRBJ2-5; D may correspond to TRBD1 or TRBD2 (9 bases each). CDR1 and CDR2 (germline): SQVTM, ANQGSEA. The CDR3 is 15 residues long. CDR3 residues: CRSGTGRSGGETQYF. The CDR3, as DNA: TGCAGGTCAGGGACAGGGAGAAGCGGGGGGGAGACCCAGTACTTC.

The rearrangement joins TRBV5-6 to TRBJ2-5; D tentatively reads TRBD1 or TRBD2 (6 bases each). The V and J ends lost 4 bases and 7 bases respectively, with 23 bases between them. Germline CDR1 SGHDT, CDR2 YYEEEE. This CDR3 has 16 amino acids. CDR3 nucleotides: TGTGCCAGCAGCCTGCTGACACGGGACTTACAGGGGACCCAGTACTTC. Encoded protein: CASSLLTRDLQGTQYF.

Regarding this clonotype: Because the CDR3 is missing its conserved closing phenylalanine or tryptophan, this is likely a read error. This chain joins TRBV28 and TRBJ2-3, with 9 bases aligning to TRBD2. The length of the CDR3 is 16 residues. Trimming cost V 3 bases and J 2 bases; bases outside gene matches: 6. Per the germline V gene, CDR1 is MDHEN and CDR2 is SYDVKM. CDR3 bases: TGTGCCAGCAGTTTCGGAGCGGGGGGCCACACAGATACGCAGTATTTA. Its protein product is CASSFGAGGHTDTQYL.

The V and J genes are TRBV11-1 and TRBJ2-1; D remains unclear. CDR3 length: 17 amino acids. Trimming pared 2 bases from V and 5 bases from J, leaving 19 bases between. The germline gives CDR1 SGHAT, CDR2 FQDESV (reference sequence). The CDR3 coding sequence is TGTGCCAGCAGCTTATCTCGTCTAGAGAGAGGCAACAATGAGCAGTTCTTC. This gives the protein CASSLSRLERGNNEQFF. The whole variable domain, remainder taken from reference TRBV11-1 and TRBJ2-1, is EAEVAQSPRYKITEKSQAVAFWCDPISGHATLYWYRQILGQGPELLVQFQDESVVDDSQLPKDRFSAERLKGVDSTLKIQPAELGDSAMYLCASSLSRLERGNNEQFFGPGTRLTVL.

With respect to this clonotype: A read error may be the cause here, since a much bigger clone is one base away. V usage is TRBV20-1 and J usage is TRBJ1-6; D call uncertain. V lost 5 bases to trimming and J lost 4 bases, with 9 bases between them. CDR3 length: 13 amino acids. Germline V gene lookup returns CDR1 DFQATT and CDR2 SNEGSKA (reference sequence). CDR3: CSAVHGYNSPLHF. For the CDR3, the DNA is TGCAGTGCTGTACATGGTTATAATTCACCCCTCCACTTT.

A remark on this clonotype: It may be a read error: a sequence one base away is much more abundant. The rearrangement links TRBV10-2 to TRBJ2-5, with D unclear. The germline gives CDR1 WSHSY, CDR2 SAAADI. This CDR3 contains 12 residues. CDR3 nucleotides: TGCACCAGCAGACTGGGGTCCGAGACCCAGTACTTC. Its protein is CTSRLGSETQYF.

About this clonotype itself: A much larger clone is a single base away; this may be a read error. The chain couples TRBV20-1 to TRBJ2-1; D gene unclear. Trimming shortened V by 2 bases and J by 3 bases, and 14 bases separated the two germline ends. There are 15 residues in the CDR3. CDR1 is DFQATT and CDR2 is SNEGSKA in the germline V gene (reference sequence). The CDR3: CSARYRDTFYNEQFF. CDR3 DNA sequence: TGCAGTGCTAGATATAGGGATACCTTCTACAATGAGCAGTTCTTC.

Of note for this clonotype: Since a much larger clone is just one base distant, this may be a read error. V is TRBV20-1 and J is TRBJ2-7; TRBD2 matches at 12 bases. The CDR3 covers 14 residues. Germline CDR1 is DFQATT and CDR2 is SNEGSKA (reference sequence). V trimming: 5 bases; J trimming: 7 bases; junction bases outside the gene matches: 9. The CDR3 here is CSAPPTSGGWEQYF. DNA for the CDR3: TGCAGTGCTCCCCCCACTAGCGGGGGGTGGGAGCAGTACTTC.